The table lists the clone carrying this T cell receptor beta chain with a count of one. The CDR3 is 12 amino acids. V gave up 3 bases and J gave up 4 bases, with 7 bases separating them. Germline V gene lookup returns CDR1 LGHDT and CDR2 YNNKEL (reference sequence). The data stem from a study of blood T cell repertoires in COVID-19. Study as a whole: Acute and convalescent COVID-19 samples came from the United States, Italy and Spain.

Per the authors' pipeline: Amplification of reference gene primers was used by the study to estimate nucleated cell counts. Sequenced by immunoSEQ multiplex PCR; TCRdb stores in-frame clones only, minus some. V and J calls and clone size are those listed in that table; D and trimming were worked out from the DNA. Among roughly 80,000 clones, 65% to 85% were seen once, and the ten largest hold roughly 29%. Material: peripheral blood. The V and J genes are TRBV3-1 (or the pseudogene TRBV3-2) and TRBJ2-7; D is undetermined. The source of this sequence is an elderly woman with acute or convalescent COVID-19. Here the CDR3 reads CASSHVSYEQYF. The DNA of the CDR3 is TGTGCCAGCAGCCACGTATCGTACGAGCAGTACTTC.